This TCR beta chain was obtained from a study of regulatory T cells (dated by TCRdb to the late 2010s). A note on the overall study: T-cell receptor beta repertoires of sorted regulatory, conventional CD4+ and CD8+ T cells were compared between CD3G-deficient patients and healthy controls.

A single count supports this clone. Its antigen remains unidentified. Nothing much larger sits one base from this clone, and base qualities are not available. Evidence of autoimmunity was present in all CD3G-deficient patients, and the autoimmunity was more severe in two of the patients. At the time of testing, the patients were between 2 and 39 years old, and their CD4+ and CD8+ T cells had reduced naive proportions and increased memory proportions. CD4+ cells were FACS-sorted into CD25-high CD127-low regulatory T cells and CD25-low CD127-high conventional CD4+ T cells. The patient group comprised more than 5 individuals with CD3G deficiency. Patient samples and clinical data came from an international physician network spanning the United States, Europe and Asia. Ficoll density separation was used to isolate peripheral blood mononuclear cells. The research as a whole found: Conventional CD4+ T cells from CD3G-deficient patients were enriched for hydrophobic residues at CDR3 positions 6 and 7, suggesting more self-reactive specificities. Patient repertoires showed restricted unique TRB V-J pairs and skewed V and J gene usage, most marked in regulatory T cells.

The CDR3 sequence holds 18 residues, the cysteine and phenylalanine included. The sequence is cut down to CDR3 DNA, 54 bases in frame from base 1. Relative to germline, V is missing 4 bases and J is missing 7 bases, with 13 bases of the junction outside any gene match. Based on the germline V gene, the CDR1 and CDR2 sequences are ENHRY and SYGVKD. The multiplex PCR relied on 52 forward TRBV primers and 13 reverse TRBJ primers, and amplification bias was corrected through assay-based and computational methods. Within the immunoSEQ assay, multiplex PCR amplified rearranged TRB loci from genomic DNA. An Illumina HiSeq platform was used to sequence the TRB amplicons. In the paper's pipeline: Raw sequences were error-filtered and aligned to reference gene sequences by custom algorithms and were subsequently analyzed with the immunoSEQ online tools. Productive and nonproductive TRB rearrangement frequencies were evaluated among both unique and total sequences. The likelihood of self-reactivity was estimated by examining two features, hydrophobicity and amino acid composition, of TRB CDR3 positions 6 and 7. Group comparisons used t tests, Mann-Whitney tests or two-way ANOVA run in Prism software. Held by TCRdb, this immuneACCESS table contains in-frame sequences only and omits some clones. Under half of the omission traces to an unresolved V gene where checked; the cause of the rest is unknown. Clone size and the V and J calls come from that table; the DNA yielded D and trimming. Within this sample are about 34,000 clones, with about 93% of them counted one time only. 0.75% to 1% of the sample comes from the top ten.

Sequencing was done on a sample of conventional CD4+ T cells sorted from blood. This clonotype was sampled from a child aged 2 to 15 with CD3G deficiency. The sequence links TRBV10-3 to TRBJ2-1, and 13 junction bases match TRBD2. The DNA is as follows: TGTGCCATCAGTGGGTATCATGGGGGACTAGCGGGACGGAATGAGCAGTTCTTC. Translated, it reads CAISGYHGGLAGRNEQFF.